These 3 T cell receptor beta chains came from one sample sequenced in a study of OX40 agonist ivuxolimab in advanced cancers. The table came from immunoSEQ multiplex PCR; TCRdb's copy has only in-frame clones and leaves some out. The sample shows tens of thousands of clones, 90% of them seen only once. The source material was CD4+ or CD8+ T cells sorted from blood, sampled in a trial of the OX40 agonist ivuxolimab. The receptors shown here come from an adult with an advanced solid tumor such as melanoma, head and neck, liver or kidney cancer.

J is TRBJ1-4 and V is TRBV5-6; no definite D call. Germline CDR1 and CDR2: SGHDT and YYEEEE. The CDR3 is 15 amino acids. V lost 4 bases to trimming and J lost 1 base, with 11 bases between them. The CDR3 DNA follows: TGTGCCAGCAGCGGTGGAGGCGTAACTAATGAAAAACTGTTTTTT. This gives the protein CASSGGGVTNEKLFF.

The V call is TRBV2, the J call TRBJ1-5; weak D call: TRBD1 (6 bases). Deletions cut 6 bases from V and 15 bases from J, with 21 bases between. This CDR3 comprises 13 residues. The germline V gene encodes CDR1 SNHLY and CDR2 FYNNEI. CDR3 amino acids: CASSPEEGGSLHF. CDR3 DNA sequence: TGTGCCAGCAGCCCGGAGGAGGGGGGCTCCTTGCATTTT.

This chain uses TRBV27 with TRBJ2-7, with unresolved D. V was trimmed by 8 bases and J by 2 bases, leaving 13 bases between them. The CDR3 runs 13 residues. The germline V gene has CDR1 MNHEY and CDR2 SMNVEV (reference sequence). The CDR3, as DNA: TGTGCCAGCTCCCCGGCGGACCCCTACGAGCAGTACTTC. As protein: CASSPADPYEQYF.